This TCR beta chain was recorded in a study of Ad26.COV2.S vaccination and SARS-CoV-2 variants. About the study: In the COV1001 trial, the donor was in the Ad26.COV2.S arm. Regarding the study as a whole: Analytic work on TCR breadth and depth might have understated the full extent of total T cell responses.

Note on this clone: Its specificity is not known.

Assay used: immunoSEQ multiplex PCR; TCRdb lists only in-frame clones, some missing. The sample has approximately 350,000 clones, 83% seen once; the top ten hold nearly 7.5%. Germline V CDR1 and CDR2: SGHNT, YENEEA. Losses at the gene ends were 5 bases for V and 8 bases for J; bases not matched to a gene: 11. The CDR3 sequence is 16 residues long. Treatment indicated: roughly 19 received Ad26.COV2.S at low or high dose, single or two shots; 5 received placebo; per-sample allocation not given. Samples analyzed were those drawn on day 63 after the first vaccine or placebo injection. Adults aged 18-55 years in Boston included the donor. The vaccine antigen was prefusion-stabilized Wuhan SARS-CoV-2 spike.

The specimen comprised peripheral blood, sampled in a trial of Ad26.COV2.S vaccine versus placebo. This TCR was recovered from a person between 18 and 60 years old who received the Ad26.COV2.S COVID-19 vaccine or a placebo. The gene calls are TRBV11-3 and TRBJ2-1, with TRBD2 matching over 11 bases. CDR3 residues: CASSPALAGGGHEQFF. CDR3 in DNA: TGTGCCAGCAGCCCCGCCCTAGCGGGAGGTGGGCATGAGCAGTTCTTC.